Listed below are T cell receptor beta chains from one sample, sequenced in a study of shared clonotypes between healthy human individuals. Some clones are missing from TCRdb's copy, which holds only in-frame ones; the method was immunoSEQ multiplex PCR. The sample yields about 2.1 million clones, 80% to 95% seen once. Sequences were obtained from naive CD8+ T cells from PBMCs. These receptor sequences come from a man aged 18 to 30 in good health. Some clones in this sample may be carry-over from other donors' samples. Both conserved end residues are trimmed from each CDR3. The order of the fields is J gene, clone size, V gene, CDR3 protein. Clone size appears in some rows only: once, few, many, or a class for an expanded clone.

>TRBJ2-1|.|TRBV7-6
ASSLGRAVSYNEQF
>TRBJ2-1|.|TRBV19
ASSIFGGGNNEQF
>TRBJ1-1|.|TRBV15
ATSREDEEAF
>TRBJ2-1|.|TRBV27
ASSSPQREGNNEQF
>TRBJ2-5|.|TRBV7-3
ASSLVGGLQETQY
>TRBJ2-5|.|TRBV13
ASSPSVWGGIETQY
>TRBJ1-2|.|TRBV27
ASSYGLSYGYT
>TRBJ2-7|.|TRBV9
ASSFRTGGYEQY
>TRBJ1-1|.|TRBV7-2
ASSSLPSMNTEAF
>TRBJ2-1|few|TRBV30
AWSPPLDNEQF
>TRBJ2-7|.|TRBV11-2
ASSLVPLAASSYEQY
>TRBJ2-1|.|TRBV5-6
ASSSSLDQF
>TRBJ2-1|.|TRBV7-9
ASSSTAASSYNEQF
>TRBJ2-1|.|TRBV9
ASSVGPSPYNEQF
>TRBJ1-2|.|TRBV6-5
ASSYRQHDFNGYT
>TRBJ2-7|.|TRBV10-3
AIGEKGSSYEQY
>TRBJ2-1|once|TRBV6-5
ASSYSQGALNEQF
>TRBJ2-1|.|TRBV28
ASSPRSNEQF
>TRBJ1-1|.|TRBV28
ASSLQGAGGTEAF
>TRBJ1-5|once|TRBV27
ASSFRGQGQPQH
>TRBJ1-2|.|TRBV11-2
ASSLDPGTGRFYGYT
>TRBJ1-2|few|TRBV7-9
ASSFGRTEFFYGYT
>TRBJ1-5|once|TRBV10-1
ASSEVLGQGASISNQPQH
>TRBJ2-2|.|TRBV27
ASSLAGQRGTGELF
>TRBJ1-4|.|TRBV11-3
ASSFDRDHNDEKLF
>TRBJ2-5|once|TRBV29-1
SVEDQKQMLQETQY
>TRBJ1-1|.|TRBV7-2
ASSSAGLNTEAF
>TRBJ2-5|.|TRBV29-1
SVEETGRETQY
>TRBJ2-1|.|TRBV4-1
ASSPTGNEQF
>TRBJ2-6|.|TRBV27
ASRPMGGYSGANVLT
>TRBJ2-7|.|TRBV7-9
ASTPGAVNEQY
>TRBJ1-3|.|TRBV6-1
ASSEDIQRLAGNTIY
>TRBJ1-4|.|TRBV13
ASSGGIATNEKLF
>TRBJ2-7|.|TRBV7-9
ASGDRGTDEQY
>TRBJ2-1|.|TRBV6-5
ASSPHGGSYNEQF
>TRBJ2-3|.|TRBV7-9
ASSLRGSTDTQY
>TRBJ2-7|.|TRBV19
ASSSSMGVPHEQY
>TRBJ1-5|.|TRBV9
ASSVDGSNQPQH
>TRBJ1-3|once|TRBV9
ASSVEGADGNTIY
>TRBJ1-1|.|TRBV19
ASSPRGNRLNTEAF
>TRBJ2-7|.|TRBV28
ASSLEREGLYEQY
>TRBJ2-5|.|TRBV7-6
ASSRLSGSVKTQY
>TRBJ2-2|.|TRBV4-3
ASSQDTGRYTGELF
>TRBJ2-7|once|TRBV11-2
ASSLGGIFSYEQY
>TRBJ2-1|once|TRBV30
AWTSQGAIGEQF
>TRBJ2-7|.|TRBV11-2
ASSLEAGTFEEQY
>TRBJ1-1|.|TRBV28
ASSFLRNTEAF
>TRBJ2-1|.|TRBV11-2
ASSSVGTGAYNEQF
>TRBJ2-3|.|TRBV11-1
ASSTRQGASDTQY
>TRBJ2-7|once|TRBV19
ASSIRTSGRSEQY
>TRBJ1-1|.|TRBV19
ASSRSTGGPRNTEAF
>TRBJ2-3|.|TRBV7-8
ATRAGTGYFSTDTQY
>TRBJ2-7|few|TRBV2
ARQTEGYEQY
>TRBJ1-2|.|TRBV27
ASSLGRTPGYGYT
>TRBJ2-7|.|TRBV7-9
ASSLPGQGAYEQY
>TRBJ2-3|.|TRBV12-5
ASGQTGGRTDTQY
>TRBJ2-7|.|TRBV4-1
ASSQDRSVLSYEQY
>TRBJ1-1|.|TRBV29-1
RLQGTGADTEAF
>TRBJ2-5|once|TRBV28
ASSTGVRIQETQY